These 15 T cell receptor beta chains came from one sample sequenced in a study of shared clonotypes between healthy human individuals. The naive CD8 population came from CD45RO-negative cells selected for CCR7, without terminally differentiated effector memory CD45RA+ cells. Produced via immunoSEQ multiplex PCR; TCRdb's table is partial and in-frame only. The sample has 2 million to 2.5 million clones; around 96% are singletons. Sequencing used naive CD8+ T cells sorted from blood. These receptors were taken from a man aged 18 to 35 in good health.

V is TRBV30 and J is TRBJ1-1; no definite D call. This CDR3 contains 11 residues. The germline CDR1 and CDR2 sequences are GTSNPN and SVGIG (reference sequence). V was pared by 6 bases and J by 0 bases, with 5 bases between. CDR3 bases: TGTGCCTGCATAATGAACACTGAAGCTTTCTTT. This gives the protein CACIMNTEAFF.

The chain joins TRBV29-1 to TRBJ2-7; 8 bases line up with TRBD2. Germline assignment: CDR1 SQVTM and CDR2 ANQGSEA. After removal of 6 bases from V and 2 bases from J, the junction contained 6 bases not matched to a gene. The CDR3 sequence is 13 residues long. The CDR3 coding sequence is TGCAGCGTGCCGGGAGGGGCCCCCTACGAGCAGTACTTC. This translates into CSVPGGAPYEQYF.

The CDR3 spells CASSAGGLSEQYF. CDR3 nucleotide sequence: TGTGCCAGCAGTGCGGGAGGGCTTTCCGAGCAGTACTTC. This rearrangement joins TRBV6-5 to TRBJ2-7, with 9 bases fitting TRBD2. V shed 5 bases, J shed 6 bases, and the junction held 5 bases outside the gene matches. CDR1 and CDR2 from the germline V gene are MNHEY and SVGAGI. This CDR3 is built from 13 residues.

The chain's CDR3 is CASSSPDREETQYF. The CDR3 DNA is TGTGCCAGCAGCTCCCCAGACAGGGAAGAGACCCAGTACTTC. This chain joins TRBV11-2 and TRBJ2-5; the match to TRBD1 covers 7 bases. The germline CDR1 and CDR2 sequences are SGHAT and FQNNGV. This CDR3 contains 14 residues. V lost 4 bases, J lost 3 bases, and 5 bases stayed unmatched.

The V gene is TRBV15, the J gene TRBJ2-7; 10 nucleotides agree with TRBD1. Germline assignment: CDR1 LNHNV and CDR2 YYDKDF (reference sequence). Trimming took 5 bases from V and 6 from J; bases not matched to a gene: 10. The CDR3 is made up of 15 amino acids. CDR3 in DNA: TGTGCCACCAGCGACTCCGGGACAGGGGCCACCGAGCAGTACTTC. Translation: CATSDSGTGATEQYF.

The V gene is TRBV4-1, the J gene TRBJ2-3; 7 bases are shared with TRBD1. CDR1 and CDR2 (germline): MGHRA, YSYEKL. This CDR3 has 16 amino acids. Germline trimming cut 1 base from V and 4 bases from J; bases unmatched to any gene: 8. The CDR3 DNA reads as TGCGCCAGCAGCCAAGGGGACAGTAGTTGGGCAGATACGCAGTATTTT. Its protein product is CASSQGDSSWADTQYF.

The rearrangement joins TRBV29-1 to TRBJ1-1, with a possible D match to TRBD1 (5 bases). The V gene's germline CDR1 is SQVTM and CDR2 ANQGSEA. CDR3 length equals 12 residues. Trimming removed 3 bases at V and 3 bases at J, with 8 bases between. The CDR3 protein is CSVETDYTEAFF. In nucleotides, the CDR3 is TGCAGCGTTGAGACAGACTACACTGAAGCTTTCTTT.

This clone was detected only a few times. The chain links TRBV4-1 to TRBJ2-7; D possibly corresponds to TRBD1 (5 bases). Trimming stripped 3 bases from V and 0 bases from J, with 12 bases between. The CDR3 totals 15 residues. Germline V CDR1 and CDR2: MGHRA, YSYEKL. CDR3 residues: CASSHNSQGSYEQYF. CDR3 bases: TGCGCCAGCAGCCATAACTCCCAGGGCTCCTACGAGCAGTACTTC.

This rearrangement joins TRBV4-3 to TRBJ2-2; D remains ambiguous. Trimming took 6 bases from V and 1 from J, leaving 9 bases between them. The CDR3 contains 14 residues. CDR1 LGHNA and CDR2 YSLEER come from the germline V gene. CDR3 in DNA: TGCGCCAGCAGGGGAAGAGAGAACACCGGGGAGCTGTTTTTT. Translation: CASRGRENTGELFF.

The chain combines TRBV6-1 with TRBJ1-1; no reliable D call. The V end lost 2 bases, the J end lost 3 bases, and 4 bases lay between the germline ends. Germline CDR1 is MNHNS and CDR2 is SASEGT. CDR3 length: 12 amino acids. The CDR3 nucleotides are TGTGCCAGCAGTGAATTGGACACTGAAGCTTTCTTT. It codes for CASSELDTEAFF.

This clone has just a few counts. V usage is TRBV5-4 and J usage is TRBJ2-5; 11 nucleotides align to TRBD2. Germline-derived CDR1 and CDR2 are SGHNT and YYREEE (reference sequence). The CDR3 consists of 14 residues. After removal of 3 bases from V and 5 bases from J, the junction contained 3 bases not matched to a gene. CDR3 nucleotide sequence: TGTGCCAGCAGCTCCCTAGCGGGAGGTGAGACCCAGTACTTC. It codes for CASSSLAGGETQYF.

The V gene is TRBV7-2, the J gene TRBJ1-1, with D perhaps matching TRBD1 (5 bases). Germline V lookup: CDR1 SGHTA, CDR2 FQGNSA. The CDR3 spans 16 residues. V was trimmed by 7 bases and J by 1 base, leaving 19 bases between them. CDR3 DNA: TGTGCCAGCAACCTATTCCGGGACGGAAAGAACACTGAAGCTTTCTTT. It yields the protein CASNLFRDGKNTEAFF.

This chain links TRBV9 with TRBJ2-1; TRBD2 matches 11 bases. Germline values: CDR1 SGDLS, CDR2 YYNGEE. CDR3 length: 17 residues. Trimming cost V 4 bases and J 10 bases; bases outside gene matches: 16. The CDR3 region is CASSPPTPSGGPGEQFF. The CDR3 DNA follows: TGTGCCAGCAGCCCCCCTACCCCTAGCGGGGGGCCAGGGGAGCAGTTCTTC.

This clone was seen more than once but under ten times. The CDR3 nucleotides are TGTGCCAGCAGCTTAGGGACAGGGATTCAGCCCCAGCATTTT. Translated, it gives CASSLGTGIQPQHF. V and J are TRBV7-9 and TRBJ1-5; 8 bases agree with TRBD1. There are 14 residues in the CDR3. Per the germline V gene, CDR1 is SEHNR and CDR2 is FQNEAQ (reference sequence). The trim removed 1 base at V and 6 bases at J, leaving 2 bases unmatched.

V gene TRBV11-2 combines with J gene TRBJ2-5, with 8 positions matching TRBD2. The CDR3 loop spans 14 amino acids. The germline V gene has CDR1 SGHAT and CDR2 FQNNGV. The trim removed 7 bases at V and 1 base at J, leaving 5 bases unmatched. The CDR3 loop reads CASILSGGQETQYF. The CDR3 region has the DNA TGTGCCAGCATCCTAAGCGGGGGCCAAGAGACCCAGTACTTC.